This T cell receptor beta chain is drawn from a study of radiotherapy plus CTLA-4 blockade in lung cancer. Trimming removed 7 bases from V and 6 bases from J; junction bases left unmatched: 4. CDR1 and CDR2 from the germline V gene are WSHSY and SAAADI. The CDR3 totals 14 residues. Each patient with chemo-refractory metastatic non-small-cell lung cancer was treated with focal radiation plus CTLA-4 blockade using ipilimumab. Profiled with immunoSEQ multiplex PCR; TCRdb holds only in-frame clones, not every one. The table lists tens of thousands of clones, less than 80% of them singletons. This chain links TRBV10-2 with TRBJ2-1, with TRBD2 identical over 12 bases. The clonotype comes from a human donor with non-small cell lung cancer who had a complete response to radiotherapy plus ipilimumab. The material sequenced was peripheral blood, taken from a patient treated with radiotherapy plus ipilimumab. CDR3 nucleotides: TGCGCCAGCATCCGGACTAGCGGGACCAATGAGCAGTTCTTC. Its protein product is CASIRTSGTNEQFF.